The next 11 T cell receptor beta chains were all read from a single sample in a study of regulatory T cells in long-lasting Graves disease. Time point indicated: newly diagnosed GD, antithyroid drugs for less than 3 months. RNA isolated from PBMCs was used to make the TCR library. iRepertoire HTBI primers and Arm-PCR of CDR3 regions built TCR beta libraries. TCRdb independently ran MiXCR on the multiplex PCR reads; one entry per CDR3 protein. The data show about 530,000 distinct CDR3 sequences, 15% to 20% seen once. This sample was also put to use in a study of T cells in Graves' hyperthyroidism and ophthalmopathy.

The sequenced sample was peripheral blood mononuclear cells (PBMCs), obtained at new diagnosis, from a patient treated with antithyroid drugs. These receptors all come from a woman aged 35-60 years with Graves disease.

In its sample, this clonotype was seen a few times. This sequence joins TRBV3-1 and TRBJ2-3; TRBD1 agrees at 7 bases. Losses at the gene ends were 5 bases for V and 0 bases for J; bases not matched to a gene: 8. This CDR3 region has 16 residues. Germline CDR1 LGHDT, CDR2 YNNKEL (reference sequence). CDR3 amino acids: CASSAHPGQSTDTQYF. The CDR3 coding sequence is TGTGCCAGCAGCGCCCATCCGGGACAGAGCACAGATACGCAGTATTTT.

This clonotype showed up many times. The chain joins TRBV20-1 to TRBJ1-5; possibly TRBD1 for D (5 bases). Trimming removed 3 bases at V and 0 bases at J, with 9 bases between. Germline-derived CDR1 and CDR2 are DFQATT and SNEGSKA (reference sequence). This CDR3 is built from 14 residues. CDR3 sequence reads: CSASLGPSNQPQHF. Here the CDR3 DNA reads TGCAGTGCTAGCCTGGGACCTAGCAATCAGCCCCAGCATTTT.

A few counts support this clonotype. V gene TRBV19 combines with J gene TRBJ2-7; D is perhaps TRBD2 (5 bases). Germline V gene lookup returns CDR1 LNHDA and CDR2 SQIVND (reference sequence). Trimming took 5 bases from V and 7 from J, leaving 21 bases between them. The CDR3 has 15 residues. The CDR3 here is CASSLDRALEVEQYF. The CDR3 region has the DNA TGTGCCAGTAGTCTGGACCGAGCCTTGGAGGTGGAGCAGTACTTC.

The genes are TRBV11-2 and TRBJ2-7; D is ambiguous. V shed 10 bases and J shed 3 bases, with 10 bases lying between them. The CDR3 contains 11 residues. CDR1 is SGHAT, CDR2 FQNNGV, per germline. Here the CDR3 DNA reads TGTGCCACCCGGTCCTTCTACGAGCAGTACTTC. Translating it yields CATRSFYEQYF.

A few counts support this clonotype. The V and J genes are TRBV29-1 and TRBJ1-1; maybe TRBD1 (6 bases). This CDR3 has 14 amino acids. Germline lookup yields CDR1 SQVTM and CDR2 ANQGSEA. Trimming pared 7 bases from V and 3 bases from J, leaving 18 bases between. In DNA form, the CDR3 reads TGCAGCGCGGATGGGGGACAATTGGACACTGAAGCTTTCTTT. This codes for CSADGGQLDTEAFF.

The V gene is TRBV30, the J gene TRBJ2-2, with TRBD1 matching 7 bases. CDR3 length: 15 amino acids. Germline-derived CDR1 and CDR2 are GTSNPN and SVGIG (reference sequence). Germline trimming cut 4 bases from V and 0 bases from J; bases unmatched to any gene: 5. The DNA of the CDR3 is TGTGCCTGGAACCCCGGGACAGCGAACACCGGGGAGCTGTTTTTT. This gives the protein CAWNPGTANTGELFF.

The CDR3 sequence is CASSLGAGYSPLHF. In DNA form, the CDR3 reads TGTGCCAGCAGCTTAGGGGCAGGCTATTCACCCCTCCACTTT. The chain joins TRBV7-9 to TRBJ1-6; no firm D call. V gave up 1 base and J gave up 8 bases, with 9 bases separating them. The CDR3 is 14 amino acids. Germline assignment: CDR1 SEHNR and CDR2 FQNEAQ (reference sequence). The full variable domain, completed using reference TRBV7-9 and TRBJ1-6, is DTGVSQNPRHKITKRGQNVTFRCDPISEHNRLYWYRQTLGQGPEFLTYFQNEAQLEKSRLLSDRFSAERPKGSFSTLEIQRTEQGDSAMYLCASSLGAGYSPLHFGNGTRLTVT.

This clonotype was seen more than once but under ten times. Sequence at one end of the junction differs from germline and may be a read error. The chain joins TRBV6-5 to TRBJ2-2; D gene ambiguous. This CDR3 spans 12 amino acids. CDR1 is MNHEY and CDR2 is SVGAGI in the germline V gene. The DNA of the CDR3 is TGTGTCAGCAGTTACTCCACCGGGGAGCTGTTTTTT. Its protein product is CVSSYSTGELFF.

The rearrangement joins TRBV7-9 to TRBJ1-6; the D gene is possibly TRBD1 (5 bases). Germline CDR1 SEHNR, CDR2 FQNEAQ (reference sequence). The CDR3 consists of 16 residues. V lost 0 bases and J 7 bases, leaving 13 bases between the germline ends. CDR3 loop: CASSLADSQGNSPLHF. CDR3 nucleotides: TGTGCCAGCAGCTTAGCAGACTCCCAGGGAAATTCACCCCTCCACTTT. Supplemented by reference TRBV7-9 and TRBJ1-6, the full variable domain reads DTGVSQNPRHKITKRGQNVTFRCDPISEHNRLYWYRQTLGQGPEFLTYFQNEAQLEKSRLLSDRFSAERPKGSFSTLEIQRTEQGDSAMYLCASSLADSQGNSPLHFGNGTRLTVT.

This clonotype was seen only a few times. The V call is TRBV14, the J call TRBJ1-3, with D tentatively TRBD1 (6 bases). The germline gives CDR1 SGHDN, CDR2 FVKESK. CDR3 size: 19 residues. V lost 4 bases to trimming and J lost 0 bases, with 22 bases between them. The CDR3 region is CASSPRDIFLRISGNTIYF. DNA for the CDR3: TGTGCCAGCAGCCCCCGGGACATCTTCTTAAGGATCTCTGGAAACACCATATATTTT.

This clonotype was counted many times. V and J are TRBV11-2 and TRBJ1-4, with 7 bases that match TRBD1. The trim removed 5 bases at V and 7 bases at J, leaving 10 bases unmatched. Per the germline V gene, CDR1 is SGHAT and CDR2 is FQNNGV. The CDR3 has 15 amino acids. CDR3 loop: CASSHYRGQGEKLFF. For the CDR3, the DNA is TGTGCCAGCAGCCACTACAGGGGCCAGGGTGAAAAACTGTTTTTT.